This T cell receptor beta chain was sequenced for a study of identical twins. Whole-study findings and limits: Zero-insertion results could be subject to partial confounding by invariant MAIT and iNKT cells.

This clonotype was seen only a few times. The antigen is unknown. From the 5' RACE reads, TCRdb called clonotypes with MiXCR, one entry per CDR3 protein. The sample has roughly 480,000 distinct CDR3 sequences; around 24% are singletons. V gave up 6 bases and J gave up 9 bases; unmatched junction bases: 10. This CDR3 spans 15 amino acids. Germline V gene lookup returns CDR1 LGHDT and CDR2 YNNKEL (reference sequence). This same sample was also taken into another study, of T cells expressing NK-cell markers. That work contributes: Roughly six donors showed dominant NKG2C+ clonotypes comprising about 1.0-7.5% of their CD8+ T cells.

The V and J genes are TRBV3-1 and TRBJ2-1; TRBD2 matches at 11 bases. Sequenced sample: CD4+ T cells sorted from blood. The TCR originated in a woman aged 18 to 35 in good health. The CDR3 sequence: CASRPLLAGDVEQFF. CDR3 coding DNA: TGTGCCAGCAGGCCTTTACTAGCGGGAGATGTTGAGCAGTTCTTC.